The source of this TCR beta chain is a study of cytomegalovirus exposure and HLA in healthy donors. Study-wide results and limits: Whilst most TCR sequences proved rare, a subset of public TCRs occurred across many donors. Among the sequence variants, a highly shared cluster was likely an artifact of sequencing. An analysis done earlier found most TCR beta V segments productive about 87% or about 30% of the time. Later, an analysis showed that TCR beta chains associated with HLA were more clonally expanded than others that were equally common.

13 Jbeta primers and 60 Vbeta primers were used for the PCR. The repertoire was sequenced with immunoSEQ multiplex PCR; TCRdb's copy has only in-frame clones and lacks some. The profile covers around 140,000 clones, with about 80% appearing a single time and about 2.2% taken by the ten largest. Turning to this clone: Its cognate antigen is unknown.

J lost 4 bases, V lost 8 bases, and 8 bases had no gene match. This CDR3 has 14 residues. Germline lookup yields CDR1 SNHLY and CDR2 FYNNEI. The sequence derives from a woman between 18 and 29 years old in good health and CMV-seropositive. The sequenced material came from PBMCs. The chain links TRBV2 to TRBJ1-2, with TRBD1 matching over 9 bases. The CDR3: CASLPDRGRYGYTF. The CDR3 DNA follows: TGTGCCAGCCTTCCGGACAGGGGACGCTATGGCTACACCTTC.